Each of the 6 T cell receptor beta chains below was sequenced from the same sample in a study of blood T cell repertoires in COVID-19. TCRdb's table, derived via immunoSEQ multiplex PCR, lists solely in-frame clones and lacks some. The profile covers fewer than 350,000 clones, with roughly 88% appearing a single time and 9.4% taken by the ten largest. The sample comprised peripheral blood. The receptors derive from a man aged 18 to 29 with active or convalescent COVID-19.

The rearrangement uses TRBV11-2 and TRBJ2-7; TRBD2 aligns across 10 bases. V lost 1 base, J lost 3 bases, and 6 bases stayed unmatched. The CDR3 is 16 amino acids. Germline CDR1 reads SGHAT; CDR2 reads FQNNGV. The CDR3 DNA sequence: TGTGCCAGCAGCTTAGTGGCAGTAGCGGGGGGCTACGAGCAGTACTTC. Amino acids: CASSLVAVAGGYEQYF.

The chain employs TRBV6-2 or TRBV6-3 and TRBJ2-7; TRBD1 aligns across 11 bases. Looked up from germline, CDR1 is MNHEY and CDR2 is SVGEGT. The CDR3 runs to 16 residues. The J segment lost 5 bases and the V segment lost 5 bases, leaving 11 bases of the junction unmatched. DNA of the CDR3: TGTGCCAGCAGTGCCGCATGGACAGGGGGCGTGGACGAGCAGTACTTC. Its protein product is CASSAAWTGGVDEQYF.

This clone showed up just once. The chain carries TRBV7-8 and TRBJ1-2; TRBD1 aligns across 9 bases. V was pared by 3 bases and J by 0 bases, with 2 bases of the junction left unmatched. Per the germline V gene, CDR1 is SGHVS and CDR2 is FQNEAQ. The length of the CDR3 is 15 residues. The CDR3 coding sequence is TGTGCCAGCAGCTTGGGGACAGGGTCTAACTATGGCTACACCTTC. This gives the protein CASSLGTGSNYGYTF.

The CDR3 loop is CASSQDSARLADTQYF. DNA for the CDR3: TGTGCCAGCAGCCAAGATTCCGCCAGGTTGGCAGATACGCAGTATTTT. The chain links TRBV3-1 (or the pseudogene TRBV3-2) to TRBJ2-3; D gene ambiguous. This CDR3 has 16 residues. V lost 0 bases to trimming and J lost 4 bases, with 14 bases between them. The germline CDR1 and CDR2 sequences are LGHDT and YNNKEL (reference sequence).

The rearrangement joins TRBV7-2 to TRBJ2-5; no definite D call. Deletions cut 1 base from V and 3 bases from J, with 6 bases between. The CDR3 runs 13 residues. The germline gives CDR1 SGHTA, CDR2 FQGNSA. CDR3 protein: CASSLGPKETQYF. The CDR3 DNA reads TGTGCCAGCAGCTTAGGGCCAAAAGAGACCCAGTACTTC.

The chain carries TRBV10-3 and TRBJ1-2; 10 bases map to TRBD1. This CDR3 is 12 amino acids long. Germline CDR1 and CDR2: ENHRY and SYGVKD. Germline trimming cut 11 bases from V and 4 bases from J; bases unmatched to any gene: 4. The CDR3 region is CAVGQGVYGYTF. In DNA form, the CDR3 reads TGTGCCGTAGGACAGGGGGTCTATGGCTACACCTTC.